These 7 T cell receptor beta chains were sequenced from one sample in a study of blood T cell repertoires in COVID-19. Measured with immunoSEQ multiplex PCR; TCRdb has only the in-frame clones, and not every one. Of approximately 81,000 clones in the sample, approximately 78% were seen once. The sequencing input was peripheral blood. Source of these receptors: a human donor in a cohort sampled during active COVID-19.

The V and J genes are TRBV5-1 and TRBJ1-3; the D gene is possibly TRBD1 (5 bases). Germline CDR1 reads SGHRS; CDR2 reads YFSETQ. Trimming removed 4 bases from V and 0 bases from J, with 14 bases in between. This CDR3 has 16 residues. The CDR3 loop is CASSEYRSGSGNTIYF. CDR3 DNA sequence: TGCGCCAGCAGCGAATACAGGTCTGGCTCTGGAAACACCATATATTTT.

This chain links TRBV11-3 with TRBJ2-3, with D unclear. V shed 0 bases and J shed 7 bases, with 11 bases lying between them. The CDR3 has 14 amino acids. The germline V gene encodes CDR1 SGHNT and CDR2 YENEEA. CDR3 protein: CASSLDFAGYTQYF. The CDR3 bases are TGTGCCAGCAGCTTAGATTTCGCCGGGTATACGCAGTATTTT.

This clone occurred a few times. The chain recombines TRBV7-2 with TRBJ1-5, with D possibly matching TRBD1 (5 bases). The germline gives CDR1 SGHTA, CDR2 FQGNSA. The V and J ends lost 1 base and 5 bases respectively, with 9 bases between them. The CDR3 runs to 14 residues. The CDR3 protein is CASSLGQTHQPQHF. The DNA of the CDR3 is TGTGCCAGCAGCTTAGGACAGACACATCAGCCCCAGCATTTT.

This chain joins TRBV9 and TRBJ1-5; tentative D call: TRBD1 (6 bases). Trimming pared 3 bases from V and 7 bases from J, leaving 14 bases between. The CDR3 has 14 amino acids. CDR1 SGDLS and CDR2 YYNGEE come from the germline V gene. In DNA, the CDR3 is TGTGCCAGCAGCGCCACAGGGTCTTCCCAGCCCCAGCATTTT. As protein: CASSATGSSQPQHF.

This clone has more than one count but fewer than ten. The chain carries TRBV18 and TRBJ2-2; D ambiguous. This CDR3 has 15 amino acids. Germline V gene lookup returns CDR1 KGHSH and CDR2 LQKENI. The V gene lost 3 bases and the J gene lost 6 bases, with 14 bases spanning the gap. The CDR3 here is CASSPGVRNSGELFF. Here the CDR3 DNA reads TGTGCCAGCTCACCGGGCGTGAGAAATTCCGGGGAGCTGTTTTTT.

As concerns this clone: The same CDR3 can be traced to other DNA sequences in this sample. The chain uses TRBV5-1 and TRBJ1-1; D is possibly TRBD1 (6 bases). The germline CDR1 and CDR2 sequences are SGHRS and YFSETQ. CDR3 length: 13 residues. V was clipped by 2 bases and J by 1 base, with 6 bases between them. The CDR3 reads CASSLGGNTEAFF. Here the CDR3 DNA reads TGCGCCAGCAGCTTAGGGGGGAACACTGAAGCTTTCTTT.

The chain is built from TRBV24-1 and TRBJ2-3; D might be TRBD1 (5 bases). CDR3 length: 13 amino acids. Germline CDR1 and CDR2: KGHDR and SFDVKD. Trimming took 7 bases from V and 2 from J, leaving 9 bases between them. The CDR3 loop reads CATSQGATDTQYF. As DNA, the CDR3 is TGTGCCACCAGCCAGGGCGCCACAGATACGCAGTATTTT.